This T cell receptor (beta chain) was retrieved from a study of cytomegalovirus exposure and HLA in healthy donors. The J segment lost 13 bases and the V segment lost 1 base, leaving 11 bases of the junction unmatched. The germline gives CDR1 KGHSH, CDR2 LQKENI. This CDR3 contains 16 residues. This clone was observed a few times. The PCR contained 60 Vbeta and 13 Jbeta primers. Produced via immunoSEQ multiplex PCR; TCRdb's table is partial and in-frame only. This sample has 150,000 to 200,000 clones, with 82% found just once. This chain connects TRBV18 to TRBJ1-6, with 9 bases lining up with TRBD1. The material sequenced was PBMCs. The TCR was taken from a boy younger than 10 in good health and CMV-seronegative. CDR3 DNA sequence: TGTGCCAGCTCACCACTACCGGGGACAGGGAGTTCGCCCCTCCACTTT. Its translation is CASSPLPGTGSSPLHF.